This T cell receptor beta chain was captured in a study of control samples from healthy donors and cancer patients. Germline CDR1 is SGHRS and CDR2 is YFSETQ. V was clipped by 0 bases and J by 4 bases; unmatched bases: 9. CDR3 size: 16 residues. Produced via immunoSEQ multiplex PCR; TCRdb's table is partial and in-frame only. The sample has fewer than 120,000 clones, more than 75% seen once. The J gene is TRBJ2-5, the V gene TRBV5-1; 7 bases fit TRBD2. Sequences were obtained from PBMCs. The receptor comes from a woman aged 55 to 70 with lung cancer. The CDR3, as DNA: TGCGCCAGCAGCTTGGGGACTAGAAGCGCCCCAGAGACCCAGTACTTC. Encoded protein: CASSLGTRSAPETQYF.